The entry below describes one TCR beta chain. Reprocessing the 5' RACE reads, TCRdb reports a single entry for every CDR3 protein and omits DNA. The sample table sets out more than 300,000 distinct CDR3 sequences. These data are taken from a study of monozygotic twins with inflammatory bowel disease. In germline, CDR1 is LGHNA, CDR2 YNFKEQ. CDR3 length: 17 amino acids. Sequencing was done on a sample of blood. V usage is TRBV4-2 and J usage is TRBJ1-1; the D gene TCRdb calls, TRBD1, cannot be checked with no DNA. This clonotype was sampled from a human donor with ulcerative colitis or Crohn's disease, or a healthy co-twin of an affected twin (not recorded which). CDR3 sequence: CASSQVGESGAHTEAFF.